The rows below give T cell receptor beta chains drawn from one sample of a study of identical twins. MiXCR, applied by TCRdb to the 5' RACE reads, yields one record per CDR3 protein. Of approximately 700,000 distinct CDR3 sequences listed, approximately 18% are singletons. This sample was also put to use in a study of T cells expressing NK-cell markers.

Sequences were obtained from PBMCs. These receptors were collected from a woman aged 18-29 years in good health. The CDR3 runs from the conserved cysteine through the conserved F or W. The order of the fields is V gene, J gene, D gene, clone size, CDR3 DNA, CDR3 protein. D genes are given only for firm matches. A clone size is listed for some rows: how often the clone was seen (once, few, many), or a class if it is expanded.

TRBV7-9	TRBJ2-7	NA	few	TGTGCCAGCAGCCCAATCTCGAATTTCTACGAGCAGTACTTC	CASSPISNFYEQYF
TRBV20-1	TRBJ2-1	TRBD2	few	TGCAGTGCTAGAGATCTAGCGGGAGTAAGCTCCTACAATGAGCAGTTCTTC	CSARDLAGVSSYNEQFF
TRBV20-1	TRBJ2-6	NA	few	TGCAGTGCTCCCTGGGGGCACGGGGCCAACGTCCTGACTTTC	CSAPWGHGANVLTF
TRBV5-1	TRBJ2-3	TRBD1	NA	TGCGCCAGCACCCTTGGGACAGGGGGCACAGATACGCAGTATTTT	CASTLGTGGTDTQYF
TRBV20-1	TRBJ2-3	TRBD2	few	TGCAGTGCCATAGGGACTAGCGGGGTTGGGGATACGCAGTATTTT	CSAIGTSGVGDTQYF
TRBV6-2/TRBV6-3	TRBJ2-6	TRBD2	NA	TGTGCCAGCAGTTACCGACCGGGACTAGCGGGACTCTCTGGGGCCAACGTCCTGACTTTC	CASSYRPGLAGLSGANVLTF
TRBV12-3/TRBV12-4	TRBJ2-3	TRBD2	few	TGTGCCACCACGGACTTGCGGGAGAGTACGCAGTATTTT	CATTDLRESTQYF
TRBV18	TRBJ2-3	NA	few	TGTGCCAGCTCACCTATGGCAGGCACAGATACGCAGTATTTT	CASSPMAGTDTQYF
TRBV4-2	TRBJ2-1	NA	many	TGTGCCAGCAGCCAAGATGGGGGTGAGCAGTTCTTC	CASSQDGGEQFF
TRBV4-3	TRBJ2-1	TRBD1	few	TGCGCCAGCAGCCAAGATGCCGGGACAGGACGAAATGAGCAGTTCTTC	CASSQDAGTGRNEQFF
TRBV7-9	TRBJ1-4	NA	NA	TGTGCCAGCATTTTATCATCTAAGGGAAATGAAAAACTGTTTTTT	CASILSSKGNEKLFF
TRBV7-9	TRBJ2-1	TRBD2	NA	TGTGCCAGCACCGTCGCGGGGGGCTCCTACAATGAGCAGTTCTTC	CASTVAGGSYNEQFF
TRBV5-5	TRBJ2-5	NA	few	TGTGCCAGCAGCTTTGGAGCAATAGCGGAGACCCAGTACTTC	CASSFGAIAETQYF
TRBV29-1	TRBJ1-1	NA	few	TGCAGCGGGTCGTACGACACTGAAGCTTTCTTT	CSGSYDTEAFF
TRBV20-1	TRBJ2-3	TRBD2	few	TGCAGTGCTTTGGGCGGGACTAGCGGCTTCTACACAGATACGCAGTATTTT	CSALGGTSGFYTDTQYF
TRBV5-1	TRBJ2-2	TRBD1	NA	TGCGCCAGCAGACCTACAGGGGCGCCCGGGGAGCTGTTTTTT	CASRPTGAPGELFF
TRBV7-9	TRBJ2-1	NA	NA	TGTGCCAGCAGCTTAGGTGAGAGGCGGTTCTTC	CASSLGERRFF
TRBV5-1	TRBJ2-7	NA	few	TGCGCCAGCAGCTTGGCCGTCTCCTTCTCCTACGAGCAGTACTTC	CASSLAVSFSYEQYF
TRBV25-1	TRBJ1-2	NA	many	TGTGCCAGCAGTGAACCGGGCAGGCGCTATGGCTACACCTTC	CASSEPGRRYGYTF
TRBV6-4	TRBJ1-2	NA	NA	TGTGCCAGCAGCCCCTGGAGGTCATTCAACTATGGCTACACCTTC	CASSPWRSFNYGYTF
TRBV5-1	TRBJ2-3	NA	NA	TGCGCCAGCAGCGCCCGAAGGGCTTCGAGGGGTATGGATACGCAGTATTTT	CASSARRASRGMDTQYF
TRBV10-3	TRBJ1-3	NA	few	TGTGCCATCAGTGAACCACGGCTTGGAAACACCATATATTTT	CAISEPRLGNTIYF
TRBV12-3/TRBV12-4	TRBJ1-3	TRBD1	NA	TGTGCCAGCAGTTTGTCGGGACAGGGAGGAAACACCATATATTTT	CASSLSGQGGNTIYF
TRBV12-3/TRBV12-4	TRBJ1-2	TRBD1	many	TGTGCCAGCAGCTCTACAGGGGGTGGCTTTTTTGGCTATGGCTACACCTTC	CASSSTGGGFFGYGYTF
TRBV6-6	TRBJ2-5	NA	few	TGTGCCAGCAGTTCTACAGGGTTCGGGACCCAGTACTTC	CASSSTGFGTQYF
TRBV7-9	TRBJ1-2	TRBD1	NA	TGTGCCAGCAGCTTAGGAGGGACAGGGGGCTTCGGCTACACCTTC	CASSLGGTGGFGYTF
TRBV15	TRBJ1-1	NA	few	TGTGCCACCAGCAGTGGTGGAGGGAAGGCTGAAGCTTTCTTT	CATSSGGGKAEAFF
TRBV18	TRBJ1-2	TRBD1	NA	TGTGCCAGCTCACCACCCTCCCGACAGGGAAACTATGGCTACACCTTC	CASSPPSRQGNYGYTF
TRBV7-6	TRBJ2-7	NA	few	TGTGCCAGCAGCCCTCGACCGGGGCAGGGGGGAGGCGAGCAGTACTTC	CASSPRPGQGGGEQYF
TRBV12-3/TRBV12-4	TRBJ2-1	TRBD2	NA	TGTGCCCATTCACTAGCGAGAGTATACAATGAGCAGTTCTTC	CAHSLARVYNEQFF
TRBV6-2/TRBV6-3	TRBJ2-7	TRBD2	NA	TGTGCCAGCAAGAGGCGGGGGGCCTACGAGCAGTACTTC	CASKRRGAYEQYF
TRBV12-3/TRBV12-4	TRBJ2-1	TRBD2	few	TGTGCCAGCAGCCTATCATTGGGACTAGAATTCTTC	CASSLSLGLEFF
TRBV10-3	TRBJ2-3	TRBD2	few	TGTGCCATCAGGGAACGGGGGGGCGCAGATACGCAGTATTTT	CAIRERGGADTQYF
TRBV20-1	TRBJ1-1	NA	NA	TGCAGTGCTAGAGATCGGCGGGGGCTCACTGAAGCTTTCTTT	CSARDRRGLTEAFF